The 19 T cell receptor beta chains presented below share a single source sample, sequenced in a study of cytomegalovirus exposure and HLA in healthy donors (dated by TCRdb to about 2017). Library method: the immunoSEQ multiplex PCR assay. The multiplex PCR relied on a mix of 60 forward primers for TCR Vbeta segments and 13 reverse primers for TCR Jbeta segments. TCRdb holds this immuneACCESS table with in-frame rearrangements only. Some clones are missing; in checked studies, unresolved V genes explain under half, and the rest has no known cause. The sample contains just over 200,000 clones, approximately 70% of them found a single time. The ten largest account for about 3% of the sample. Source material: PBMCs. The receptors were sampled from a man aged 40-49 years in good health and CMV-seropositive.

This clone was picked up one time. This chain links TRBV19 with TRBJ2-3, with D uncertain. Germline CDR1 LNHDA, CDR2 SQIVND (reference sequence). CDR3 length: 12 amino acids. The ends were cut back, 8 bases at V and 0 bases at J, with 6 bases in the middle. The DNA for the CDR3 is TGTGCCAGTTCGTATAGCACAGATACGCAGTATTTT. Its protein product is CASSYSTDTQYF.

The CDR3 region is CASSFPASGGANEQFF. The CDR3 DNA reads TGTGCCAGCAGCTTCCCGGCTAGCGGGGGGGCCAATGAGCAGTTCTTC. The chain employs TRBV11-2 and TRBJ2-1; 12 nucleotides match TRBD2. V shed 3 bases and J 6 bases; nucleotides not matched to a gene: 6. This CDR3 has 16 amino acids. The germline gives CDR1 SGHAT, CDR2 FQNNGV.

The chain combines TRBV6-1 with TRBJ2-7; D remains ambiguous. Germline assignment: CDR1 MNHNS and CDR2 SASEGT. V gave up 6 bases and J gave up 2 bases, with 11 bases separating them. This CDR3 contains 13 residues. CDR3 nucleotides: TGTGCCAGCAGGCCCCGGTTAGCCTACGAGCAGTACTTC. Translation: CASRPRLAYEQYF.

This clone has a handful of counts. This chain connects TRBV5-1 to TRBJ2-1; D may be TRBD2 (6 bases). V dropped 2 bases and J dropped 0 bases, with 9 bases sitting between them. This CDR3 is 15 amino acids long. The germline V gene has CDR1 SGHRS and CDR2 YFSETQ. Here the CDR3 reads CASSFGGSSYNEQFF. The CDR3 nucleotides are TGCGCCAGCAGCTTCGGGGGAAGCTCCTACAATGAGCAGTTCTTC. The full variable domain, with the rest looked up from reference TRBV5-1 and TRBJ2-1, is KAGVTQTPRYLIKTRGQQVTLSCSPISGHRSVSWYQQTPGQGLQFLFEYFSETQRNKGNFPGRFSGRQFSNSRSEMNVSTLELGDSALYLCASSFGGSSYNEQFFGPGTRLTVL.

The gene calls are TRBV4-1 and TRBJ1-5; D possibly corresponds to TRBD1 (6 bases). The CDR3 consists of 16 residues. CDR1 and CDR2 (germline): MGHRA, YSYEKL. The V end lost 0 bases, the J end lost 4 bases, and 13 bases lay between the germline ends. CDR3 region: CASSQDRGYGNQPQHF. CDR3 DNA sequence: TGCGCCAGCAGCCAAGACAGGGGTTATGGTAATCAGCCCCAGCATTTT.

V is TRBV7-2 and J is TRBJ1-3, with TRBD1 as a possible D gene (5 bases). V was trimmed by 4 bases and J by 6 bases, leaving 10 bases between them. CDR3 length equals 13 residues. Germline V gene lookup returns CDR1 SGHTA and CDR2 FQGNSA. Here the CDR3 DNA reads TGTGCCAGCAGCTCGGGGACTGCAAACACCATATATTTT. Translation: CASSSGTANTIYF.

The chain recombines TRBV10-2 with TRBJ2-3; 14 nucleotides agree with TRBD2. The CDR3 consists of 23 residues. The V gene's germline CDR1 is WSHSY and CDR2 SAAADI. V shed 0 bases, J shed 1 base, and the junction held 18 bases outside the gene matches. This CDR3 is CASSESIYIGLAGGSVGTDTQYF. The CDR3, as DNA: TGCGCCAGCAGTGAGTCTATATATATCGGACTAGCGGGGGGTTCTGTCGGCACAGATACGCAGTATTTT.

This chain joins TRBV21-1 and TRBJ2-3; TRBD1, the table's D call, was not compared with the DNA. TRBV21-1 counts as a pseudogene. The CDR3 contains 18 residues. As DNA, the CDR3 is TGTGCCAGCAGCAAAGAGAAGGACAGAAGACTTACCACAGATACGCAGTATTTT. This sequence encodes CASSKEKDRRLTTDTQYF.

The rearrangement links TRBV7-8 to TRBJ1-6; TRBD1 aligns across 7 bases. The trim removed 5 bases at V and 0 bases at J, leaving 7 bases unmatched. The CDR3 consists of 17 residues. The germline V gene has CDR1 SGHVS and CDR2 FQNEAQ. CDR3 sequence (DNA): TGTGCCAGCAGCCCATTCGGACAGGCCTCCTATAATTCACCCCTCCACTTT. Residues: CASSPFGQASYNSPLHF.

J is TRBJ2-1 and V is TRBV2; TRBD2 agrees at 9 bases. Trimming cost V 8 bases and J 6 bases; bases outside gene matches: 8. The CDR3 sequence is 14 residues long. The germline V gene encodes CDR1 SNHLY and CDR2 FYNNEI. The CDR3 DNA follows: TGTGCCAGCCCCCCGGCGGGGGGGCCCAATGAGCAGTTCTTC. The encoded protein is CASPPAGGPNEQFF.

V usage is TRBV5-1 and J usage is TRBJ2-7; TRBD1 might be the D (5 bases). The CDR3 has 13 amino acids. V dropped 6 bases and J dropped 5 bases, with 15 bases sitting between them. The V gene's germline CDR1 is SGHRS and CDR2 YFSETQ. CDR3 DNA sequence: TGCGCCAGCACTCGGTCTCAGGGAAACGAGCAGTACTTC. Protein sequence: CASTRSQGNEQYF.

The chain joins TRBV19 to TRBJ2-1, with 12 bases that match TRBD2. V gave up 5 bases and J gave up 6 bases; unmatched junction bases: 11. Germline-derived CDR1 and CDR2 are LNHDA and SQIVND (reference sequence). The CDR3 has 17 residues. CDR3 DNA sequence: TGTGCCAGTAGTTCCGCTAGCGGGGGGGCCCTAGGCAATGAGCAGTTCTTC. This gives the protein CASSSASGGALGNEQFF.

This chain uses TRBV6-5 with TRBJ2-2; 9 bases match TRBD1. This CDR3 is built from 14 residues. J was trimmed by 1 base and V by 7 bases; bases with no gene match: 1. CDR1 is MNHEY and CDR2 is SVGAGI in the germline V gene. The CDR3 region has the DNA TGTGCCAGCACGGGACAGGGGAACACCGGGGAGCTGTTTTTT. This codes for CASTGQGNTGELFF.

This clone was detected only a few times. The J gene is TRBJ1-1, the V gene TRBV10-3; D is possibly TRBD1 (5 bases). V was trimmed by 1 base and J by 1 base, leaving 7 bases between them. The germline V gene encodes CDR1 ENHRY and CDR2 SYGVKD. The CDR3 consists of 14 residues. The chain's CDR3 is CAISELDTNTEAFF. In DNA form, the CDR3 reads TGTGCCATCAGTGAGTTGGACACGAACACTGAAGCTTTCTTT.

The chain has TRBV7-9 and TRBJ1-2, with 7 bases matching TRBD1. In germline, CDR1 is SEHNR, CDR2 FQNEAQ (reference sequence). The CDR3 contains 17 residues. V gave up 2 bases and J gave up 7 bases; unmatched junction bases: 16. The CDR3 is CASSLNIKGPTGTGYTF. As DNA, the CDR3 is TGTGCCAGCAGCTTAAACATAAAGGGGCCGACAGGGACTGGCTACACCTTC. Full variable domain (rest looked up from reference TRBV7-9 and TRBJ1-2): DTGVSQNPRHKITKRGQNVTFRCDPISEHNRLYWYRQTLGQGPEFLTYFQNEAQLEKSRLLSDRFSAERPKGSFSTLEIQRTEQGDSAMYLCASSLNIKGPTGTGYTFGSGTRLTVV.

The rearrangement links TRBV9 to TRBJ2-7, with D perhaps TRBD1 (5 bases). V lost 3 bases and J lost 5, with 12 bases in between. CDR3 length: 13 residues. Looked up from germline, CDR1 is SGDLS and CDR2 is YYNGEE. Here the CDR3 DNA reads TGTGCCAGCAGCGACCAGACAGACAACGAGCAGTACTTC. Its translation is CASSDQTDNEQYF.

The chain recombines TRBV4-2 with TRBJ2-6; no clear D. The CDR3 loop spans 15 amino acids. Germline CDR1 reads LGHNA; CDR2 reads YNFKEQ. Trimming shortened V by 2 bases and J by 0 bases, and 5 bases separated the two germline ends. CDR3 DNA sequence: TGTGCCAGCAGCCAATCCTTCTCTGGGGCCAACGTCCTGACTTTC. Translated: CASSQSFSGANVLTF.

This chain connects TRBV7-2 to TRBJ2-5, with 9 bases aligning to TRBD1. The germline gives CDR1 SGHTA, CDR2 FQGNSA. The J segment lost 5 bases and the V segment lost 3 bases, leaving 13 bases of the junction unmatched. CDR3 length equals 17 residues. This CDR3 reads CASSLGIRDRVFETQYF. Here the CDR3 DNA reads TGTGCCAGCAGCTTGGGGATCCGGGACAGGGTATTCGAGACCCAGTACTTC.

The V gene is TRBV5-8, the J gene TRBJ2-3; 10 bases fit TRBD1. There are 16 residues in the CDR3. Germline V gives CDR1 SGHTS, CDR2 YDEGEE. The V and J ends lost 0 bases and 1 base, in that order; junction bases with no gene match: 2. CDR3 amino acids: CASSLVGTGGTDTQYF. The DNA for the CDR3 is TGTGCCAGCAGCTTGGTCGGGACAGGGGGCACAGATACGCAGTATTTT.